This T cell receptor (beta chain) was profiled in a study of Ad26.COV2.S vaccination and SARS-CoV-2 variants. General study results and limits: Higher spike-specific TCR breadth was found in vaccine recipients than in placebo recipients. Comparable non-spike TCR breadth was observed in vaccine and placebo recipients.

CDR1 is MDHEN and CDR2 is SYDVKM in the germline V gene. This CDR3 contains 13 residues. V lost 8 bases, J lost 0 bases, and 5 bases lay in between. Clones were read by immunoSEQ multiplex PCR, and TCRdb kept only the in-frame ones, dropping some. Of some 300,000 clones listed, around 84% are singletons. Described treatment: 15 to 20 received Ad26.COV2.S at low or high dose, single or two shots; about 5 received placebo; per-sample allocation not given. At day 63 after the first vaccine or placebo injection, samples were drawn. Spike of the Wuhan-strain SARS-CoV-2 was expressed by an Ad26 vector, which formed the vaccine. This clone was seen just once. Its antigen is unknown.

The chain carries TRBV28 and TRBJ2-6; no clear D gene. This TCR was recovered from a person between 18 and 65 years old who received the Ad26.COV2.S COVID-19 vaccine or a placebo. The sample in question was peripheral blood, obtained in a trial of Ad26.COV2.S vaccine versus placebo. The DNA of the CDR3 is TGTGCCAGCGGCTTCTCTGGGGCCAACGTCCTGACTTTC. Protein product: CASGFSGANVLTF.